The 11 T cell receptor beta chains below all came from one sample that was sequenced in a study of identical twins' blood T cells. Using its own MiXCR run on the 5' RACE reads, TCRdb lists one record per CDR3 protein. The profile shows 350,000 to 450,000 distinct CDR3 sequences, about 28% of them singletons. The specimen was PBMCs. These receptor sequences come from a woman aged 18 to 50 in good health.

This clonotype appeared a few times. The chain has TRBV20-1 and TRBJ1-4; no reliable D call. Per germline, CDR1 DFQATT and CDR2 SNEGSKA (reference sequence). V lost 0 bases and J lost 5, with 13 bases in between. This CDR3 has 15 amino acids. The CDR3 sequence is CSARDKEGPNEKLFF. CDR3 bases: TGCAGTGCTAGAGATAAGGAGGGTCCGAATGAAAAACTGTTTTTT.

The V gene is TRBV10-1, the J gene TRBJ2-2, with 8 positions matching TRBD1. Trimming cost V 4 bases and J 7 bases; bases outside gene matches: 8. The CDR3 spans 15 residues. CDR1 is WNHNN and CDR2 is SYGVQD in the germline V gene (reference sequence). CDR3 sequence (DNA): TGCGCCAGCAGTGGGTCAGGGGGCTTCGACGGGGAGCTGTTTTTT. Its translation is CASSGSGGFDGELFF.

The chain uses TRBV6-5 and TRBJ2-2; 9 positions match TRBD2. Unmatched junction bases numbered 9, after V lost 2 bases and J lost 5 bases. CDR1 is MNHEY and CDR2 is SVGAGI in the germline V gene. The CDR3 extends over 17 amino acids. CDR3 coding DNA: TGTGCCAGCAGTTACGCGACTAGCGGTGAACCAACCGGGGAGCTGTTTTTT. The encoded protein is CASSYATSGEPTGELFF.

The chain uses TRBV19 and TRBJ2-1; 7 bases line up with TRBD2. V shed 5 bases, J shed 8 bases, and the junction held 3 bases outside the gene matches. Per germline, CDR1 LNHDA and CDR2 SQIVND (reference sequence). The CDR3 is made up of 12 amino acids. The CDR3 here is CASSSTSYEQFF. CDR3 in DNA: TGTGCCAGTAGTTCGACTAGCTATGAGCAGTTCTTC.

The CDR3 nucleotides are TGCGCCAGCAGCTTGGCAACGACTGAGCAGTTCTTC. Protein product: CASSLATTEQFF. V usage is TRBV5-1 and J usage is TRBJ2-1, with D unclear. The CDR3 has 12 residues. V gave up 0 bases and J gave up 9 bases, with 7 bases separating them. Germline CDR1 reads SGHRS; CDR2 reads YFSETQ.

The rearrangement links TRBV11-2 to TRBJ2-1; 12 bases agree with TRBD2. The J segment lost 9 bases and the V segment lost 5 bases, leaving 8 bases of the junction unmatched. Germline V lookup: CDR1 SGHAT, CDR2 FQNNGV. The CDR3 runs to 15 residues. CDR3 in amino acids: CASSHLAGGPIEQFF. The CDR3 bases are TGTGCCAGCAGCCACCTAGCGGGAGGGCCAATTGAGCAGTTCTTC.

The chain links TRBV18 to TRBJ2-2; TRBD1 is a possible D gene (5 bases). V was cut by 2 bases and J by 2 bases, with 12 bases left in between. Germline-derived CDR1 and CDR2 are KGHSH and LQKENI. The length of the CDR3 is 16 residues. The DNA of the CDR3 is TGTGCCAGCTCACCAAGTATCCAGGGCAACACCGGGGAGCTGTTTTTT. Protein: CASSPSIQGNTGELFF. Using reference TRBV18 and TRBJ2-2 for the parts outside the CDR3, the full variable domain is NAGVMQNPRHLVRRRGQEARLRCSPMKGHSHVYWYRQLPEEGLKFMVYLQKENIIDESGMPKERFSAEFPKEGPSILRIQQVVRGDSAAYFCASSPSIQGNTGELFFGEGSRLTVL.

This clonotype was counted between two and nine times. This chain's CDR3 is CASSPPGAGAYNEQFF. CDR3 DNA: TGTGCCAGCTCACCACCAGGGGCGGGAGCTTACAATGAGCAGTTCTTC. V usage is TRBV18 and J usage is TRBJ2-1; 7 nucleotides align to TRBD2. The CDR3 length is 16 residues. Germline V gene lookup returns CDR1 KGHSH and CDR2 LQKENI. V shed 0 bases, J shed 4 bases, and the junction held 6 bases outside the gene matches.

V and J are TRBV23-1 and TRBJ1-1, with D unclear. TRBV23-1 is classed as an ORF, of uncertain function. The CDR3 sequence is 11 residues long. Here the CDR3 reads CGVDKATEAFF. The CDR3 DNA reads as TGCGGCGTTGACAAAGCGACTGAAGCTTTCTTT.

This clonotype was recorded a few times. V is TRBV9 and J is TRBJ1-2; 12 nucleotides match TRBD1. In germline, CDR1 is SGDLS, CDR2 YYNGEE. This CDR3 is built from 15 residues. Unmatched junction bases numbered 5, after V lost 3 bases and J lost 5 bases. CDR3 sequence: CASSAGTGGGYGYTF. DNA of the CDR3: TGTGCCAGCAGCGCCGGGACAGGGGGCGGTTATGGCTACACCTTC.

This chain connects TRBV6-6 to TRBJ1-4, with 8 bases aligning to TRBD1. V was pared by 9 bases and J by 3 bases, with 3 bases of the junction left unmatched. Germline CDR1 MNHNY, CDR2 SVGAGI (reference sequence). The length of the CDR3 is 13 residues. The CDR3 DNA reads TGTGCCAGTCGGACAGGGCCTAATGAAAAACTGTTTTTT. Amino acids: CASRTGPNEKLFF.